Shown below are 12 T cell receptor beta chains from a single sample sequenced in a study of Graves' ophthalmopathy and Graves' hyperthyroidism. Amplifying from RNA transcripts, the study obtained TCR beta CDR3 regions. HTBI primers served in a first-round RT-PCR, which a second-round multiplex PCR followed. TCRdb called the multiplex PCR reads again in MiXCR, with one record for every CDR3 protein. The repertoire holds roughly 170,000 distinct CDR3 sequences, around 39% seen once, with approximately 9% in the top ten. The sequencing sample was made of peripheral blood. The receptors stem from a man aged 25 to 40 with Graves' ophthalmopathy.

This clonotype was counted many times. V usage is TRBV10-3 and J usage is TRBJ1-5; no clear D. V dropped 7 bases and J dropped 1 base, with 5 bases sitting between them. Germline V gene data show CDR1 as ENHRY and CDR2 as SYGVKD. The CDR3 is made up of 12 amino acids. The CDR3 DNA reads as TGTGCCATCAAGGACAGCAATCAGCCCCAGCATTTT. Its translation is CAIKDSNQPQHF.

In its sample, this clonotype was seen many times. DNA for the CDR3: TGTGCCAGCAGCGGACTAGTTACCGGGGAGCTGTTTTTT. The encoded protein is CASSGLVTGELFF. This chain joins TRBV11-3 and TRBJ2-2, with 7 bases matching TRBD2. This CDR3 spans 13 amino acids. The J segment lost 5 bases and the V segment lost 5 bases, leaving 2 bases of the junction unmatched. Germline-derived CDR1 and CDR2 are SGHNT and YENEEA.

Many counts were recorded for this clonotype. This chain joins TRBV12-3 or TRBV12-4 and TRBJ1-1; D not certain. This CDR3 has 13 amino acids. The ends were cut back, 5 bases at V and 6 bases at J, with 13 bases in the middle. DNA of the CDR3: TGTGCCAGCAGTGTATCGTGGTCCCCTGAAGCTTTCTTT. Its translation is CASSVSWSPEAFF.

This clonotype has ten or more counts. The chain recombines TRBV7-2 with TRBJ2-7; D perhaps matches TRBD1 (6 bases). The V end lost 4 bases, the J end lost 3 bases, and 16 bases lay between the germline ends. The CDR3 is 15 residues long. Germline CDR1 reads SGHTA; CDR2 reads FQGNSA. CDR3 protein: CASSSSQGIYYEQYF. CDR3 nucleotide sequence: TGTGCCAGCAGCTCCTCTCAGGGGATTTACTACGAGCAGTACTTC.

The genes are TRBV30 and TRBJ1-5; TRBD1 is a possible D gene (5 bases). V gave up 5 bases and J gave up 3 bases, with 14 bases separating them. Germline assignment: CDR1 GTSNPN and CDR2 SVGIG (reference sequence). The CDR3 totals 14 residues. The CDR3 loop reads CAWGGNRFNQPQHF. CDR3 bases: TGTGCCTGGGGGGGGAACAGGTTCAATCAGCCCCAGCATTTT.

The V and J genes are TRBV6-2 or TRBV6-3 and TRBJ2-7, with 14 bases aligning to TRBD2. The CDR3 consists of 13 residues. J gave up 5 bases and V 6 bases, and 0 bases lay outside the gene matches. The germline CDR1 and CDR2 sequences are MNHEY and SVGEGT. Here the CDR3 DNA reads TGTGCCAGCAGGGGACTAGCGGGGGACGAGCAGTACTTC. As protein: CASRGLAGDEQYF.

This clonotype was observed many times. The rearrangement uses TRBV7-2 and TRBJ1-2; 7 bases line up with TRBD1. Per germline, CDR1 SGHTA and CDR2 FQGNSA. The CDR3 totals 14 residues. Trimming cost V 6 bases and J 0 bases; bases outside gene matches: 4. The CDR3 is CASRGQQSNYGYTF. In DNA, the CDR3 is TGTGCCAGCAGGGGACAGCAGTCTAACTATGGCTACACCTTC.

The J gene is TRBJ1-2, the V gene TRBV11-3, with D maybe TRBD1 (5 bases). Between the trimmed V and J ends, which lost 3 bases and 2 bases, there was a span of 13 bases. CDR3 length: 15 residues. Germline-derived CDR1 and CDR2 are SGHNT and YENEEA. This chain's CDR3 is CASSLGGTANYGYTF. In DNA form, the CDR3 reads TGTGCCAGCAGCTTGGGGGGGACGGCAAACTATGGCTACACCTTC.

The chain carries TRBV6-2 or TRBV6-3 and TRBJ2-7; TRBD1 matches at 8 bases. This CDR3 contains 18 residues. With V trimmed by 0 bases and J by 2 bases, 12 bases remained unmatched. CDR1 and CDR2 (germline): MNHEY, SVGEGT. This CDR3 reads CASSYSIFSGTGAYEQYF. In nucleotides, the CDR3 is TGTGCCAGCAGTTACTCCATTTTCTCCGGGACAGGAGCCTACGAGCAGTACTTC.

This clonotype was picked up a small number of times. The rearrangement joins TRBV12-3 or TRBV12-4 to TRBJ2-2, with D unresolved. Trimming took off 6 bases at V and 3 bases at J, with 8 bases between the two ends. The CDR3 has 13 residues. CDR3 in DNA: TGTGCCAGCAGCCCGTCGGACACCGGGGAGCTGTTTTTT. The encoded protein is CASSPSDTGELFF.

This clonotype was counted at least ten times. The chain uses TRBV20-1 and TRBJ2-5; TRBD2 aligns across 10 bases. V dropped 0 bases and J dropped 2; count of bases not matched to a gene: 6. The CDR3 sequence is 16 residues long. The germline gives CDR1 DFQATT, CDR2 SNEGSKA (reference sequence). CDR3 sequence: CSARDLLAGSQETQYF. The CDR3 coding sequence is TGCAGTGCTAGAGATCTACTAGCGGGGAGTCAAGAGACCCAGTACTTC.

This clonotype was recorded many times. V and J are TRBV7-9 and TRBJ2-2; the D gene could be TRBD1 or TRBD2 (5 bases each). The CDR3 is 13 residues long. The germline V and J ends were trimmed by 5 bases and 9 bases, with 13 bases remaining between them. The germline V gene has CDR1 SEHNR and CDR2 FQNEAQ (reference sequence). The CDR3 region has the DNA TGTGCCAGCAGCCGGGACGGGATAAGGGAGCTGTTTTTT. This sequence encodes CASSRDGIRELFF.